A selection of T cell receptor beta chains follows, all from one sample in a study of cytomegalovirus exposure and HLA in healthy donors. Method: immunoSEQ multiplex PCR; TCRdb's copy keeps in-frame clones and lacks some. Seen here are more than 85,000 clones, 75% observed once, and the top ten hold 4.5% to 5%. The material sequenced was PBMCs. These receptors were collected from a woman in her late teens or twenties in good health and CMV-seropositive. CDR3s include the opening cysteine and the closing phenylalanine or tryptophan. A D gene is named only where the DNA matches it firmly. Size is omitted from some rows. Given values are once, few, many or a class for expanded clones.

d_call clone_size j_call v_call cdr3_aa cdr3_nt
TRBD2 NA TRBJ2-7 TRBV27 CASSFYLAGGLEQYF TGTGCCAGCAGTTTCTACTTAGCGGGAGGGCTTGAGCAGTACTTC
NA NA TRBJ1-6 TRBV27 CASSFLGPARDSPLHF TGTGCCAGCAGTTTCCTCGGCCCGGCGAGGGATTCACCCCTCCACTTT
TRBD1 NA TRBJ2-1 TRBV4-1 CASSSVQGDEQFF TGCGCCAGCAGCAGCGTCCAGGGGGATGAGCAGTTCTTC
NA NA TRBJ1-1 TRBV1 CTSSQDRRNTEAFF TGCACCAGCAGCCAAGATAGAAGGAACACTGAAGCTTTCTTT
NA NA TRBJ1-2 TRBV6-4 CASSASPMQSYYGYTF TGTGCCAGCAGTGCCTCACCGATGCAGTCCTACTATGGCTACACCTTC
TRBD2 NA TRBJ2-3 TRBV29-1 CSVEDRLAVSTDTQYF TGCAGCGTTGAAGATCGTCTAGCGGTGAGCACAGATACGCAGTATTTT
NA NA TRBJ1-4 TRBV27 CASSPIRGREKLFF TGTGCCAGCAGCCCTATTCGGGGAAGGGAAAAACTGTTTTTT
NA NA TRBJ2-5 TRBV6-6 CASSHQLQETQYF TGTGCCAGCAGTCATCAACTACAAGAGACCCAGTACTTC
NA NA TRBJ1-2 TRBV6-1 CASSGFAGADYGYTF TGTGCCAGCAGTGGTTTCGCAGGGGCGGACTATGGCTACACCTTC
NA once TRBJ2-1 TRBV6-1 CASSGGQEPYNEQFF TGTGCCAGCAGTGGGGGGCAGGAGCCCTACAATGAGCAGTTCTTC
TRBD2 NA TRBJ2-3 TRBV7-3 CASSPGREADTQYF TGTGCCAGCAGCCCCGGGCGGGAGGCAGATACGCAGTATTTT
TRBD1 NA TRBJ1-1 TRBV9 CASSGTGGRVTEAFF TGTGCCAGCAGCGGGACAGGGGGCCGGGTAACTGAAGCTTTCTTT
NA few TRBJ2-3 TRBV4-3 CASSQDRWDTQYF TGCGCCAGCAGCCAAGATCGGTGGGATACGCAGTATTTT
NA NA TRBJ2-1 TRBV6-4 CASSESIDPTGNEQFF TGTGCCAGCAGTGAATCGATCGACCCGACGGGCAATGAGCAGTTCTTC
TRBD1 NA TRBJ1-5 TRBV19 CASSPTRDRGPASYNQPQHF TGTGCCAGTAGTCCGACGCGGGACAGGGGGCCCGCTAGTTACAATCAGCCCCAGCATTTT
TRBD1 NA TRBJ1-6 TRBV7-2 CASTLDRVFEESPLHF TGTGCCAGCACCCTGGACAGGGTTTTCGAAGAGTCACCCCTCCACTTT
TRBD2 once TRBJ2-1 TRBV28 CASSQTSFNEQFF TGTGCCAGCAGCCAGACTAGCTTTAATGAGCAGTTCTTC
NA NA TRBJ2-7 TRBV6-5 CASSYSNNYEQYF TGTGCCAGCAGTTACTCGAACAACTACGAGCAGTACTTC
TRBD2 few TRBJ2-7 TRBV19 CATQWASGTYEQYF TGTGCCACTCAATGGGCTAGCGGGACCTACGAGCAGTACTTC
NA NA TRBJ2-5 TRBV5-1 CASSLEGRGPQETQYF TGCGCCAGCAGCTTGGAGGGGCGGGGGCCGCAAGAGACCCAGTACTTC
TRBD2 NA TRBJ2-7 TRBV5-1 CASSSSSGSFAYEQYF TGCGCCAGCAGCTCTTCTAGCGGGAGCTTTGCCTACGAGCAGTACTTC
TRBD1 NA TRBJ1-2 TRBV7-9 CASSLDLTGATYGYTF TGTGCCAGCAGCTTAGATTTGACAGGGGCTACCTATGGCTACACCTTC
TRBD2 NA TRBJ2-7 TRBV4-1 CASSRGTSGSVEQYF TGCGCCAGCAGCCGGGGTACTAGCGGGAGTGTCGAGCAGTACTTC
NA few TRBJ1-1 TRBV5-6 CASSLMSAEAFF TGTGCCAGCAGCTTGATGTCAGCTGAAGCTTTCTTT
NA NA TRBJ2-2 TRBV11-2 CASSFRAGTGELFF TGTGCCAGCAGCTTTCGGGCGGGGACCGGGGAGCTGTTTTTT
NA NA TRBJ2-5 TRBV5-6 CASSSQGTETQYF TGTGCCAGCAGCTCGCAGGGTACAGAGACCCAGTACTTC
NA NA TRBJ1-5 TRBV10-3 CAISENRQQNQPQHF TGTGCCATCAGTGAGAACCGACAGCAGAATCAGCCCCAGCATTTT
NA NA TRBJ1-4 TRBV6-5 CASSYSGGAGNEKLFF TGTGCCAGCAGTTACTCGGGGGGAGCCGGGAATGAGAAACTGTTTTTT
TRBD2 NA TRBJ2-1 TRBV25-1 CASRGGRYEQFF TGTGCCAGCAGGGGGGGGAGGTATGAGCAGTTCTTC
TRBD1 NA TRBJ1-1 TRBV10-3 CAISELGVDRGNTEAFF TGTGCCATCAGTGAATTAGGTGTGGACAGGGGGAACACTGAAGCTTTCTTT
NA NA TRBJ2-1 TRBV7-9 CASSLDLNEQFF TGTGCCAGCAGCTTAGATCTCAATGAGCAGTTCTTC
TRBD1 NA TRBJ1-4 TRBV2 CASSDLGWGQLNEKLFF TGTGCCAGCAGTGATTTGGGCTGGGGACAGCTTAATGAAAAACTGTTTTTT
NA NA TRBJ1-2 TRBV28 CASSLGQSYGYTF TGTGCCAGCAGTTTAGGGCAGAGCTATGGCTACACCTTC
NA NA TRBJ1-2 TRBV7-8 CASSLAVDMSYGYTF TGTGCCAGCAGCTTAGCAGTTGACATGTCCTATGGCTACACCTTC
TRBD2 NA TRBJ2-3 TRBV7-2 CASSLAGLAGVGTHTQYF TGTGCCAGCAGCTTAGCGGGGCTAGCGGGAGTAGGCACACATACGCAGTATTTT
TRBD1 NA TRBJ1-1 TRBV23-1 CASSPDRGRNTEAFF TGCGCCAGCAGCCCCGACAGGGGGCGGAACACTGAAGCTTTCTTT
NA NA TRBJ2-5 TRBV19 CASRVNYQETQYF TGTGCCAGCCGGGTGAACTACCAAGAGACCCAGTACTTC
TRBD2 few TRBJ2-2 TRBV30 CAWTGGRDTGELFF TGTGCCTGGACGGGGGGGCGGGACACCGGGGAGCTGTTTTTT
NA NA TRBJ2-7 TRBV6-5 CASSGRRDLREQYF TGTGCCAGCAGTGGGAGAAGAGATCTCCGCGAGCAGTACTTC
NA once TRBJ2-3 TRBV27 CASSSGGPDTQYF TGTGCCAGCAGTTCCGGCGGCCCAGATACGCAGTATTTT
TRBD2 NA TRBJ2-1 TRBV6-5 CASSYSKLAGGLGQFF TGTGCCAGCAGTTACTCAAAACTAGCGGGAGGTCTCGGTCAGTTCTTC
TRBD1 NA TRBJ2-7 TRBV28 CASSLQGTGIYEQYF TGTGCCAGCAGTTTACAGGGGACAGGGATCTACGAGCAGTACTTC
TRBD2 few TRBJ2-3 TRBV6-4 CASSDTSGGKNTQYF TGTGCCAGCAGTGACACGTCGGGAGGGAAAAATACGCAGTATTTT
NA NA TRBJ1-2 TRBV27 CASSLIGGYGYTF TGTGCCAGCAGCCTAATCGGGGGCTATGGCTACACCTTC
TRBD1 NA TRBJ2-1 TRBV6-1 CASSPGTGIVGFF TGTGCCAGCAGTCCCGGGACAGGGATAGTTGGGTTCTTC
TRBD1 once TRBJ2-1 TRBV7-7 CASSAGQGDYNEQFF TGTGCCAGCAGCGCCGGACAGGGGGACTACAATGAGCAGTTCTTC
NA NA TRBJ1-5 TRBV5-1 CASSLEGRENQPQHF TGCGCCAGCAGCTTGGAAGGCAGGGAAAATCAGCCCCAGCATTTT
NA NA TRBJ2-2 TRBV21-1 CASSPRDRDTGELFF TGTGCCAGCAGCCCCAGGGATAGGGACACCGGGGAGCTGTTTTTT